This TCR beta chain was identified during a study of blood T cell repertoires in COVID-19 (dated by TCRdb to about 2020). Study-level background: Samples from collaborators originated in the United States, Italy and Spain and spanned both the acute and convalescent phases of COVID-19. Nearly every sample came with metadata listing a de-identified subject ID, COVID-19 status, age in years and sex. Where available, HLA class I and class II types were taken from metadata supplied by the sample provider and were not determined by assay-based typing. Subjects who had been exposed to COVID-19, were actively infected with it, or had recovered from it provided the deeply sampled blood TCRbeta repertoires that made up the dataset. A freely available public database, intended as a resource for researchers studying the immune response to SARS-CoV-2, is where the repertoires were released. The samples were drawn from two sources: the first 160 participants of the ongoing ImmuneRACE study, and 1,254 subjects contributed by 6 global collaborators. The material from the prospective study consisted of cDNA or gDNA derived from T cells, B-cell-depleted T cells, or PBMCs.

This clone has ten or more counts. Its antigen target is currently unknown. The record has no base qualities; no much larger clone is one base away. The CDR3, from cysteine to phenylalanine, totals 15 residues. Only the CDR3 region is kept as DNA, spanning 45 bases read in frame from base 1. Trimming leaves V shorter by 5 bases and J shorter by 2 bases, with the junction holding 8 bases beyond the gene matches. Reading the germline V gene (reference sequence) gives CDR1 SEHNR and CDR2 FQNEAQ. A second Seattle source provided samples from volunteer blood donors who had recovered from COVID-19. Each collaborating institution followed its own protocols to collect whole blood in K2EDTA tubes. For TCRbeta analysis, collaborators shipped samples in one of three forms: frozen whole blood, isolated PBMCs, or DNA extracted from either of those sample types. TCRbeta CDR3 regions were amplified from genomic DNA by means of the immunoSEQ Assay, a bias-controlled multiplex PCR. The original pipeline was this. The number of nucleated cells in each sample was estimated from the amplification of reference gene primers within the assay. To quantify the absolute abundance of each unique TCRbeta CDR3 rearrangement, sequence reads were collapsed and filtered. Productive Simpson clonality was computed per sample as the square root of Simpson's diversity index over productive rearrangements. Sourced from immuneACCESS, this table was stored by TCRdb with only in-frame sequences that have V and J called. A share of the clones is absent; for the studies checked, an unresolved V gene accounts for under half, and the remainder has no known explanation. The V and J calls and clone size were taken over from that table, and D and trimming were inferred from the DNA. The sample table contains about 300,000 clones; only one count was recorded for around 92% of them. About 6.8% of the sample is taken by the ten largest.

What the study reported, not specific to this receptor: The amount of clinical and demographic metadata varied by source and participant and was provided uncurated.

This TCR came from a man between 18 and 35 years old who had recovered from COVID-19. This receptor chain uses TRBV7-9 and TRBJ1-2; a stretch of 7 junction bases matches TRBD1. The sequencing sample was made of peripheral blood. CDR3 protein: CASSRRGTANYGYTF. The nucleotides read TGTGCCAGCAGCCGCAGAGGGACAGCCAACTATGGCTACACCTTC.